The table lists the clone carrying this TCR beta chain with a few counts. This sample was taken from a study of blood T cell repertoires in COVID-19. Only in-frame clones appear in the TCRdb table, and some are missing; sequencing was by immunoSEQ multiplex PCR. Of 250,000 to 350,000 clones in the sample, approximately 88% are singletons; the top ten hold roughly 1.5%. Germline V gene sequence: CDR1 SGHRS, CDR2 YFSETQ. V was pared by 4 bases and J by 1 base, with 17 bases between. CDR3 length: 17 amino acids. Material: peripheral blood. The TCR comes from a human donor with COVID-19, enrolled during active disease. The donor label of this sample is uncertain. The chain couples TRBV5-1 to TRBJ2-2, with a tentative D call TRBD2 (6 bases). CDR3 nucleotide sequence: TGCGCCAGCAGCCCTCTGGCCCGGGGGATGAACACCGGGGAGCTGTTTTTT. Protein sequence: CASSPLARGMNTGELFF.